Listed below are T cell receptor beta chains from one sample, sequenced in a study of spatial heterogeneity in lung cancer. In TCRdb, the 5' RACE reads were re-called with MiXCR into one record per CDR3 protein. The sample yields about 19,000 distinct CDR3 sequences, 8% to 10% seen once. The sample here was PBMCs, taken at follow-up. The receptors derive from a female donor with early-stage non-small cell lung cancer. CDR3s include the opening cysteine and the closing phenylalanine or tryptophan. Each record gives: D gene, J gene, V gene, clone size, CDR3 protein, CDR3 DNA. D genes are given only for firm matches. Size is omitted from some rows. Given values are once, few, many or a class for expanded clones.

TRBD1 | TRBJ1-2 | TRBV10-2 | many | CASSESLTGRYGYTF | TGCGCCAGCAGTGAGTCCCTGACAGGGCGCTATGGCTACACCTTC
NA | TRBJ2-3 | TRBV12-3/TRBV12-4 | many | CASSGARGSLTDTQYF | TGTGCCAGCAGTGGGGCCCGTGGCAGCCTCACAGATACGCAGTATTTT
NA | TRBJ1-5 | TRBV12-3/TRBV12-4 | many | CASSQDGNQPQHF | TGTGCCAGCAGTCAGGACGGGAATCAGCCCCAGCATTTT
NA | TRBJ2-5 | TRBV15 | many | CATSSVSLRETQYF | TGTGCCACCAGCAGCGTTTCCCTTAGGGAGACCCAGTACTTC
TRBD1 | TRBJ1-2 | TRBV5-1 | many | CASSLRTGILGSDGYTF | TGCGCCAGCAGCTTGCGGACAGGAATATTAGGATCTGACGGCTACACCTTC
TRBD1 | TRBJ2-1 | TRBV18 | many | CASSPGTGPEQFF | TGTGCCAGCTCACCCGGGACAGGTCCGGAGCAGTTCTTC
TRBD2 | TRBJ2-3 | TRBV7-2 | many | CASSTSGGTDTQYF | TGTGCCAGCAGCACCAGCGGGGGCACAGATACGCAGTATTTT
NA | TRBJ2-5 | TRBV12-3/TRBV12-4 | many | CASSLPPERGQETQYF | TGTGCCAGCAGTTTACCCCCCGAGAGGGGTCAAGAGACCCAGTACTTC
NA | TRBJ2-7 | TRBV28 | NA | CASSFDALAGPNYEQYF | TGTGCCAGCAGTTTTGATGCCCTGGCGGGACCTAACTACGAGCAGTACTTC
NA | TRBJ1-6 | TRBV27 | many | CASNKAGLQSSPLHF | TGTGCCAGCAACAAAGCCGGGCTCCAGAGTTCACCCCTCCACTTT
NA | TRBJ2-5 | TRBV5-1 | NA | CASSLMGSEETQYF | TGCGCCAGCAGCTTGATGGGGTCCGAAGAGACCCAGTACTTC
TRBD2 | TRBJ2-2 | TRBV2 | many | CASNRGLAGTGELFF | TGTGCCAGCAACCGGGGACTAGCGGGAACCGGGGAGCTGTTTTTT
TRBD1 | TRBJ1-5 | TRBV5-8 | many | CASSAGDRAVNQPQHF | TGTGCCAGCAGCGCCGGGGACAGGGCCGTCAATCAGCCCCAGCATTTT
NA | TRBJ2-1 | TRBV7-9 | many | CASSPDGFDEQFF | TGTGCCAGCAGCCCCGACGGATTCGATGAGCAGTTCTTC
TRBD2 | TRBJ2-1 | TRBV20-1 | many | CSALSGRAGNEQFF | TGCAGTGCTCTTAGCGGGAGGGCCGGGAATGAGCAGTTCTTC
NA | TRBJ2-7 | TRBV20-1 | many | CSARGVGSASYEQYF | TGCAGTGCTAGAGGCGTGGGATCGGCATCCTACGAGCAGTACTTC
NA | TRBJ2-7 | TRBV28 | many | CASSSLGWEQYF | TGTGCCAGCAGTTCTCTAGGGTGGGAGCAGTACTTC
TRBD2 | TRBJ2-3 | TRBV12-3/TRBV12-4 | many | CASRAGVFTDTQYF | TGTGCCAGCAGGGCGGGGGTATTCACAGATACGCAGTATTTT
NA | TRBJ1-1 | TRBV5-1 | many | CASSLWDYTEAFF | TGCGCCAGCAGCTTGTGGGACTACACTGAAGCTTTCTTT
TRBD2 | TRBJ2-1 | TRBV12-3/TRBV12-4 | many | CASSPGSGGPYNEQFF | TGTGCCAGCAGTCCGGGGAGCGGGGGGCCTTACAATGAGCAGTTCTTC
NA | TRBJ2-1 | TRBV5-1 | NA | CASSLITSYNEQFF | TGCGCCAGCAGTTTGATTACGTCATACAATGAGCAGTTCTTC
NA | TRBJ2-6 | TRBV5-1 | many | CASKVTSSGANVLTF | TGCGCCAGCAAGGTTACGAGCTCTGGGGCCAACGTCCTGACTTTC
NA | TRBJ2-3 | TRBV5-1 | many | CASSVLPDESTDTQYF | TGCGCCAGCTCCGTGCTCCCGGACGAGAGCACAGATACGCAGTATTTT
NA | TRBJ2-6 | TRBV6-1 | many | CASSRNRVGANVLTF | TGTGCCAGCAGCCGAAACAGGGTTGGGGCCAACGTCCTGACTTTC
TRBD2 | TRBJ2-7 | TRBV7-8 | NA | CASSLAIGSLAGVYF | TGTGCCAGCAGCTTAGCCATCGGTTCGCTAGCGGGGGTGTACTTC
NA | TRBJ2-4 | TRBV7-2 | few | CASSLAGGQPKNIQYF | TGTGCCAGCAGCTTAGCGGGGGGACAGCCGAAAAACATTCAGTACTTC
NA | TRBJ1-1 | TRBV29-1 | many | CSVGARGTEAFF | TGCAGCGTTGGGGCGCGGGGCACTGAAGCTTTCTTT
NA | TRBJ2-1 | TRBV7-2 | NA | CASSLRRDEQFF | TGTGCCAGCAGCTTAAGGAGGGATGAGCAGTTCTTC
TRBD2 | TRBJ2-2 | TRBV2 | many | CASSHGRARENTGELFF | TGTGCCAGCAGTCACGGGAGGGCGCGGGAAAACACCGGGGAGCTGTTTTTT
NA | TRBJ2-3 | TRBV7-9 | many | CATRIGATDTQYF | TGTGCCACCCGGATTGGGGCCACAGATACGCAGTATTTT
NA | TRBJ1-1 | TRBV6-1 | many | CASSEAPWEGEVSTEAFF | TGTGCCAGCAGTGAAGCCCCCTGGGAGGGAGAGGTGAGCACTGAAGCTTTCTTT
TRBD1 | TRBJ2-5 | TRBV7-2 | many | CASSSYLQGRETQYF | TGTGCCAGCAGCTCATACCTACAGGGGCGGGAGACCCAGTACTTC
NA | TRBJ2-1 | TRBV7-2 | few | CASSSPGEGNEQFF | TGTGCCAGCAGCTCTCCAGGAGAGGGCAATGAGCAGTTCTTC
TRBD1 | TRBJ1-5 | TRBV6-2/TRBV6-3 | many | CASRPGGPDQPQHF | TGTGCCAGCAGACCAGGGGGCCCCGATCAGCCCCAGCATTTT
NA | TRBJ2-5 | TRBV12-3/TRBV12-4 | many | CASSLGGDGTQYF | TGTGCCAGCAGTTTAGGGGGCGACGGGACCCAGTACTTC
NA | TRBJ1-1 | TRBV6-2/TRBV6-3 | few | CASSYDRYEAFF | TGTGCCAGCAGTTACGACCGATATGAAGCTTTCTTT
NA | TRBJ1-4 | TRBV7-2 | many | CASSLDRLDEKLFF | TGTGCCAGCAGCCTCGACAGGCTTGATGAAAAACTGTTTTTT
NA | TRBJ1-5 | TRBV19 | many | CASSIVTNQPQHF | TGTGCCAGTAGTATAGTGACGAATCAGCCCCAGCATTTT
NA | TRBJ1-5 | TRBV11-2 | many | CASSSTYNQPQHF | TGTGCCAGCAGCTCCACATACAATCAGCCCCAGCATTTT
NA | TRBJ2-1 | TRBV15 | few | CATSRDRQGNNEQFF | TGTGCCACCAGCAGAGATAGGCAGGGGAACAATGAGCAGTTCTTC
TRBD2 | TRBJ2-7 | TRBV20-1 | many | CSARDRGRSEQYF | TGCAGTGCTAGAGATCGCGGGAGAAGCGAGCAGTACTTC
TRBD1 | TRBJ1-1 | TRBV12-3/TRBV12-4 | few | CASSSGTGRTEAFF | TGTGCCAGCAGTTCGGGGACAGGGCGCACTGAAGCTTTCTTT
TRBD2 | TRBJ2-1 | TRBV6-1 | many | CASSEFPSGGTNEQFF | TGTGCCAGCAGTGAATTCCCCAGCGGGGGGACCAATGAGCAGTTCTTC
NA | TRBJ2-7 | TRBV11-2 | NA | CASSLDQPLGTVYYEQYF | TGTGCCAGCAGCTTAGACCAGCCCCTGGGGACGGTATACTACGAGCAGTACTTC
NA | TRBJ2-1 | TRBV7-2 | many | CASSSGTPYNEQFF | TGTGCCAGCAGCTCCGGGACCCCCTACAATGAGCAGTTCTTC
NA | TRBJ2-7 | TRBV7-9 | many | CASSQYGAAYEQYF | TGTGCCAGCAGCCAGTACGGGGCCGCCTACGAGCAGTACTTC
TRBD1 | TRBJ1-1 | TRBV29-1 | many | CSVEGQMREAFF | TGCAGCGTTGAGGGACAGATGAGGGAAGCTTTCTTT
TRBD1 | TRBJ1-1 | TRBV10-3 | NA | CATGQGKDTEAFF | TGTGCCACCGGACAGGGGAAAGACACTGAAGCTTTCTTT